This T cell receptor beta chain appears in the sequencing data of a study of T cell repertoires in cytomegalovirus infection. TCRdb reanalysed the reads using MiXCR and keeps one entry per CDR3 protein. The sample holds around 800,000 distinct CDR3 sequences, around a third seen once. Note on this clonotype: Its target is not known.

The material was cultured CD8+ T cells from PBMCs, obtained from culture after CMV antigen stimulation. This TCR was sampled from a human donor in good health (CMV status not recorded). Some clones in this sample may be carry-over from other donors' samples.

The CDR3 bases are TGTGCCAGCAGCCAAGGGCAGGGGAATTCACCCCTCCACTTT. Amino acids: CASSQGQGNSPLHF. The J gene is TRBJ1-6, the V gene TRBV7-8; possibly TRBD1 for D (6 bases). Trimming cost V 5 bases and J 7 bases, with 12 bases left between them. The germline gives CDR1 SGHVS, CDR2 FQNEAQ. The CDR3 is 14 residues long.